Each of the 7 T cell receptor beta chains below was sequenced from the same sample in a study of cytomegalovirus exposure and HLA in healthy donors. PCR employed 60 Vbeta and 13 Jbeta primers. Assay used: immunoSEQ multiplex PCR; TCRdb lists only in-frame clones, some missing. This table holds roughly 100,000 clones, 9.5% to 15% found once. Sequences were obtained from PBMCs. These receptors were collected from a middle-aged man in good health and CMV-seropositive.

In the case of this clone: In the same sample, other DNA sequences code for this CDR3. The genes are TRBV5-1 and TRBJ2-3; 11 bases align to TRBD2. Germline CDR1 is SGHRS and CDR2 is YFSETQ. The CDR3 is 17 residues long. V shed 4 bases and J 2 bases; nucleotides not matched to a gene: 9. CDR3 sequence (DNA): TGCGCCAGCAGCCAACTGACTAGCGGGATGATCACAGATACGCAGTATTTT. Amino acids: CASSQLTSGMITDTQYF.

This chain connects TRBV6-1 to TRBJ1-1, with a tentative D call TRBD1 (6 bases). Germline lookup yields CDR1 MNHNS and CDR2 SASEGT. Between the trimmed V and J ends, which lost 6 bases and 4 bases, there was a span of 15 bases. The CDR3 is 14 residues long. CDR3 sequence (DNA): TGTGCCAGCAGCCGAGCGGGGGCAGCCACTGAAGCTTTCTTT. It specifies CASSRAGAATEAFF.

In its sample, this clone was seen a few times. V and J are TRBV2 and TRBJ1-5, with D maybe TRBD1 (6 bases). The CDR3 is 15 amino acids. The ends were cut back, 7 bases at V and 3 bases at J, with 16 bases in the middle. CDR1 is SNHLY and CDR2 is FYNNEI in the germline V gene. The CDR3 bases are TGTGCCAGCACCCCCTCCGGACAGCCCAATCAGCCCCAGCATTTT. Translation gives CASTPSGQPNQPQHF.

The genes are TRBV28 and TRBJ1-4; no clear D gene. The CDR3 loop spans 15 amino acids. Trimming removed 5 bases from V and 7 bases from J, with 17 bases in between. CDR1 is MDHEN and CDR2 is SYDVKM in the germline V gene. This CDR3 is CASSPRAVVSEKLFF. DNA of the CDR3: TGTGCCAGCAGTCCCCGCGCGGTCGTTAGTGAAAAACTGTTTTTT.

This clone showed up just a few times. The chain is built from TRBV19 and TRBJ2-7; tentatively, D is TRBD2 (5 bases). This CDR3 contains 12 residues. V lost 8 bases and J 0 bases, leaving 8 bases between the germline ends. Germline lookup yields CDR1 LNHDA and CDR2 SQIVND (reference sequence). Written as DNA, the CDR3 is TGTGCCAGTGGGGAGAGCTCCTACGAGCAGTACTTC. The encoded protein is CASGESSYEQYF.

J is TRBJ2-3 and V is TRBV5-4; 11 nucleotides agree with TRBD1. V was clipped by 1 base and J by 3 bases; unmatched bases: 7. From germline, CDR1 is SGHNT and CDR2 YYREEE (reference sequence). There are 17 residues in the CDR3. CDR3 amino acids: CASSLWTGGAGTDTQYF. DNA for the CDR3: TGTGCCAGCAGCTTGTGGACAGGGGGCGCTGGGACAGATACGCAGTATTTT.

This clone has more than one count but fewer than ten. This chain links TRBV4-1 with TRBJ2-7, with 9 bases fitting TRBD2. V trimming: 1 base; J trimming: 6 bases; junction bases outside the gene matches: 19. Germline V gene lookup returns CDR1 MGHRA and CDR2 YSYEKL. The CDR3 totals 19 residues. In DNA, the CDR3 is TGCGCCAGCAGCCAAGGAGGGTTAAGACCTAGCGGGATCCCCCGCGAGCAGTACTTC. This encodes CASSQGGLRPSGIPREQYF.